This is a list of T cell receptor beta chains from one sample in a study of TIL therapy for anti-PD-1-resistant metastatic lung cancer. The method was immunoSEQ multiplex PCR; TCRdb's version includes in-frame clones alone and lacks a portion of them. In the table there are about 60,000 clones, about 69% of which are singletons. Sequenced here: blood, sampled at baseline. These receptors were obtained from a person aged 25 to 85 with non-small cell lung cancer. Each CDR3 is given with its conserved first and last residue. Fields, in order: J gene, clone size, V gene, D gene, CDR3 protein, CDR3 DNA. A D gene is named only where the DNA matches it firmly. Where a row states a size, it is once, few, many or the class of an expanded clone; other rows omit it.

j_gene: TRBJ2-7
abundance: -
v_gene: TRBV19
d_gene: -
CDR3aa: CASRGDRPYEQYF
CDR3nt: TGTGCCAGTCGGGGGGACAGACCCTACGAGCAGTACTTC

j_gene: TRBJ2-7
abundance: -
v_gene: TRBV5-1
d_gene: TRBD1
CDR3aa: CASSWTGTTYEQYF
CDR3nt: TGCGCCAGCAGTTGGACAGGGACCACCTACGAGCAGTACTTC

j_gene: TRBJ2-3
abundance: -
v_gene: TRBV9
d_gene: TRBD2
CDR3aa: CASSLGLAGADTQYF
CDR3nt: TGTGCCAGCAGCCTCGGACTAGCGGGAGCGGATACGCAGTATTTT

j_gene: TRBJ1-4
abundance: -
v_gene: TRBV19
d_gene: -
CDR3aa: CASSNGQSVRNEKLFF
CDR3nt: TGTGCCAGTAGTAACGGACAGTCGGTCAGAAATGAAAAACTGTTTTTT

j_gene: TRBJ2-3
abundance: few
v_gene: TRBV5-4
d_gene: -
CDR3aa: CAMGDFYISSRGTDTQYF
CDR3nt: TGTGCCATGGGGGACTTCTATATTTCCTCGAGGGGCACAGATACGCAGTATTTT

j_gene: TRBJ2-7
abundance: -
v_gene: TRBV6-5
d_gene: TRBD2
CDR3aa: CASSYSIWAGAGEQYF
CDR3nt: TGTGCCAGCAGTTACTCGATTTGGGCGGGAGCGGGGGAGCAGTACTTC

j_gene: TRBJ2-7
abundance: -
v_gene: TRBV6-1
d_gene: -
CDR3aa: CASSLKGEDEQYF
CDR3nt: TGTGCCAGCAGCCTGAAGGGTGAGGACGAGCAGTACTTC

j_gene: TRBJ2-7
abundance: -
v_gene: TRBV6-1
d_gene: -
CDR3aa: CASSGDLPRYEQYF
CDR3nt: TGTGCCAGCAGTGGGGACTTGCCACGCTACGAGCAGTACTTC

j_gene: TRBJ2-5
abundance: few
v_gene: TRBV18
d_gene: -
CDR3aa: CASSPPSGDRRETQYF
CDR3nt: TGTGCCAGCTCACCACCTTCGGGCGACAGACGGGAGACCCAGTACTTC

j_gene: TRBJ1-2
abundance: -
v_gene: TRBV30
d_gene: TRBD1
CDR3aa: CAWSPTGMGGYTF
CDR3nt: TGTGCCTGGAGTCCGACAGGGATGGGTGGCTACACCTTC

j_gene: TRBJ1-3
abundance: few
v_gene: TRBV30
d_gene: -
CDR3aa: CAWRLGSSGNTIYF
CDR3nt: TGTGCCTGGAGATTGGGATCCTCTGGAAACACCATATATTTT

j_gene: TRBJ1-3
abundance: many
v_gene: TRBV30
d_gene: -
CDR3aa: CAWSVDANAGNTIYF
CDR3nt: TGTGCCTGGAGTGTCGACGCCAATGCAGGAAACACCATATATTTT

j_gene: TRBJ2-5
abundance: -
v_gene: TRBV5-1
d_gene: -
CDR3aa: CASSFNEETQYF
CDR3nt: TGCGCCAGCAGCTTTAACGAAGAGACCCAGTACTTC

j_gene: TRBJ1-1
abundance: -
v_gene: TRBV30
d_gene: -
CDR3aa: CAWSVLNGDTEAFF
CDR3nt: TGTGCCTGGAGTGTATTAAACGGGGACACTGAAGCTTTCTTT

j_gene: TRBJ2-5
abundance: -
v_gene: TRBV19
d_gene: TRBD1
CDR3aa: CASSTEDRGVKTQYF
CDR3nt: TGTGCCAGTAGTACAGAGGACAGGGGAGTGAAGACCCAGTACTTC

j_gene: TRBJ2-5
abundance: -
v_gene: TRBV6-1
d_gene: -
CDR3aa: CASSEGPQETQYF
CDR3nt: TGTGCCAGCAGTGAGGGGCCCCAAGAGACCCAGTACTTC

j_gene: TRBJ1-3
abundance: -
v_gene: TRBV6-6
d_gene: -
CDR3aa: CASSLRLQGTGNTIYF
CDR3nt: TGTGCCAGCAGCCTCCGCTTACAGGGAACTGGAAACACCATATATTTT

j_gene: TRBJ2-1
abundance: -
v_gene: TRBV7-3
d_gene: TRBD2
CDR3aa: CASSLSGSSYNEQFF
CDR3nt: TGTGCCAGCAGCCTCAGCGGGAGCTCCTACAATGAGCAGTTCTTC

j_gene: TRBJ2-6
abundance: once
v_gene: TRBV11-3
d_gene: -
CDR3aa: CASSNFQEEAGANVLTF
CDR3nt: TGTGCCAGCAGCAATTTTCAGGAGGAAGCTGGGGCCAACGTCCTGACTTTC

j_gene: TRBJ2-6
abundance: -
v_gene: TRBV30
d_gene: -
CDR3aa: CAWTSSGANVLTF
CDR3nt: TGTGCCTGGACTAGCTCTGGGGCCAACGTCCTGACTTTC

j_gene: TRBJ2-1
abundance: -
v_gene: TRBV19
d_gene: TRBD2
CDR3aa: CASGDSGSFPYNEQFF
CDR3nt: TGTGCCAGTGGGGATAGCGGGAGTTTTCCCTACAATGAGCAGTTCTTC

j_gene: TRBJ2-1
abundance: -
v_gene: TRBV5-1
d_gene: TRBD1
CDR3aa: CASSFLTGGGYEQFF
CDR3nt: TGCGCCAGCAGCTTCTTGACAGGGGGAGGGTATGAGCAGTTCTTC

j_gene: TRBJ2-1
abundance: -
v_gene: TRBV5-6
d_gene: -
CDR3aa: CASSFSQTGSYNEQFF
CDR3nt: TGTGCCAGCAGCTTCTCCCAGACTGGCTCCTACAATGAGCAGTTCTTC

j_gene: TRBJ2-7
abundance: -
v_gene: TRBV1
d_gene: -
CDR3aa: CTRDSPSEQYF
CDR3nt: TGCACCAGAGATAGCCCATCCGAGCAGTACTTC